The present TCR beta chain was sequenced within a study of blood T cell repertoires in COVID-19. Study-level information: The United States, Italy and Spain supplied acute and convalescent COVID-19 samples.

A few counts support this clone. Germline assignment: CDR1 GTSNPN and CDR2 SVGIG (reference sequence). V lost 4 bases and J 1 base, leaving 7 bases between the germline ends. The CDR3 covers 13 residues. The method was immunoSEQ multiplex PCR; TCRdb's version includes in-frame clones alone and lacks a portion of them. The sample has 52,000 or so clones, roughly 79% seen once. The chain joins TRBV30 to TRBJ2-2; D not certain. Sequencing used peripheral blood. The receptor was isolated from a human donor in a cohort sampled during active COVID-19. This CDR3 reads CAWTSRNTGELFF. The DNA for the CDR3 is TGTGCCTGGACGTCCCGGAACACCGGGGAGCTGTTTTTT. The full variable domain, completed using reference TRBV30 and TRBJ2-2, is SQTIHQWPATLVQPVGSPLSLECTVEGTSNPNLYWYRQAAGRGLQLLFYSVGIGQISSEVPQNLSASRPQDRQFILSSKKLLLSDSGFYLCAWTSRNTGELFFGEGSRLTVL.